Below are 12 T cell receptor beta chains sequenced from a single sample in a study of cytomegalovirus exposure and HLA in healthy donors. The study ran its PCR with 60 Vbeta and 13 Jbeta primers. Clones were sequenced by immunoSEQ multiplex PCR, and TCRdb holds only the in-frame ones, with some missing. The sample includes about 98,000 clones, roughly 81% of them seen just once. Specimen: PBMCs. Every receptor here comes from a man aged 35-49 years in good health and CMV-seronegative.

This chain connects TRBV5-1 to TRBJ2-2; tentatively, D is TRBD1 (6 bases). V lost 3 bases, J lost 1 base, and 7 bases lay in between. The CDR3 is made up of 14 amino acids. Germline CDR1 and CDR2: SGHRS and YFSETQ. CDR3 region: CASSSGQNTGELFF. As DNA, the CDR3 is TGCGCCAGCAGCTCGGGACAGAACACCGGGGAGCTGTTTTTT.

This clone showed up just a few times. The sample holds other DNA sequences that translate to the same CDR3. Here the CDR3 reads CASSYSRDIGNTIYF. CDR3 bases: TGTGCCAGCAGTTACTCTCGGGACATTGGAAACACCATATATTTT. V and J are TRBV6-6 and TRBJ1-3; TRBD1 might be the D (6 bases). V was pared by 0 bases and J by 3 bases, with 9 bases between. The germline CDR1 and CDR2 sequences are MNHNY and SVGAGI (reference sequence). CDR3 size: 15 residues.

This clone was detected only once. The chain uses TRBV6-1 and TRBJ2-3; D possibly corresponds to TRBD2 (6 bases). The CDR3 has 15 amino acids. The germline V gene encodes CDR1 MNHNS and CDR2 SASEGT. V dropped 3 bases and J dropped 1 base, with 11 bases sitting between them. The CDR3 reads CASSDGLARTDTQYF. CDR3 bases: TGTGCCAGCAGTGACGGTCTAGCGCGCACAGATACGCAGTATTTT.

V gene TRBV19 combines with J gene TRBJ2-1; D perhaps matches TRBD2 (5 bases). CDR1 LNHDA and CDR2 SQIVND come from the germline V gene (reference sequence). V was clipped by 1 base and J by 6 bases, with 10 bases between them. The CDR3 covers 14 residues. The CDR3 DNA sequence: TGTGCCAGTAGTATAGCGGGGAGCACCAATGAGCAGTTCTTC. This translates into CASSIAGSTNEQFF. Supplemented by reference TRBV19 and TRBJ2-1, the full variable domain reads DGGITQSPKYLFRKEGQNVTLSCEQNLNHDAMYWYRQDPGQGLRLIYYSQIVNDFQKGDIAEGYSVSREKKESFPLTVTSAQKNPTAFYLCASSIAGSTNEQFFGPGTRLTVL.

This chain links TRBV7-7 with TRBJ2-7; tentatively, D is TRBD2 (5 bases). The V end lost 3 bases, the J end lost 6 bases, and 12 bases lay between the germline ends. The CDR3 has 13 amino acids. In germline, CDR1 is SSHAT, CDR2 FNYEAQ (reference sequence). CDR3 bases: TGTGCCAGCAGCTTGAGGGTTTCGGGCGAGCAGTACTTC. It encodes CASSLRVSGEQYF.

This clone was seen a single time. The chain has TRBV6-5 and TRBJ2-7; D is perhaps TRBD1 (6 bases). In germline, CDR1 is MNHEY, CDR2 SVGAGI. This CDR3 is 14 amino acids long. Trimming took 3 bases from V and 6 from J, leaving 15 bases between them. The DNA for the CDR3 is TGTGCCAGCAGTTATACAGGGATGGCCCTCGAGCAGTACTTC. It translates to CASSYTGMALEQYF.

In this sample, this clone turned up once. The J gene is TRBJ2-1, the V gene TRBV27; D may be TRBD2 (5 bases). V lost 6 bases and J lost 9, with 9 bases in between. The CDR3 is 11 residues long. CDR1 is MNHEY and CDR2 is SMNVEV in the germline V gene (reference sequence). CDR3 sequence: CASRGGAEQFF. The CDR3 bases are TGTGCCAGCAGAGGAGGAGCTGAGCAGTTCTTC.

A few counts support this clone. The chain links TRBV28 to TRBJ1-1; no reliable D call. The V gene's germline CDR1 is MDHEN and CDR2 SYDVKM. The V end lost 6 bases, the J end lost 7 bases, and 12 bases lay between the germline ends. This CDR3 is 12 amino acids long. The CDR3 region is CASRSGHLEAFF. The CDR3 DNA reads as TGTGCCAGCAGATCTGGCCACCTTGAAGCTTTCTTT. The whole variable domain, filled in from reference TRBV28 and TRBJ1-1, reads DVKVTQSSRYLVKRTGEKVFLECVQDMDHENMFWYRQDPGLGLRLIYFSYDVKMKEKGDIPEGYSVSREKKERFSLILESASTNQTSMYLCASRSGHLEAFFGQGTRLTVV.

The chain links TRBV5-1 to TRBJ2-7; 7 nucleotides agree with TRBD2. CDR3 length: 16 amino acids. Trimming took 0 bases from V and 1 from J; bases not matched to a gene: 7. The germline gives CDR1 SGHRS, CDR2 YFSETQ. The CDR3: CASSLAVRGGSYEQYF. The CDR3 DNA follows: TGCGCCAGCAGCTTGGCCGTCCGCGGGGGATCCTACGAGCAGTACTTC.

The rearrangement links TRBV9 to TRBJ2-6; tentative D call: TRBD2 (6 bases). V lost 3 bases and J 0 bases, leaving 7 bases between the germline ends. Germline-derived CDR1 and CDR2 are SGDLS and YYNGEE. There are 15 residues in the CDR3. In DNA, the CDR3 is TGTGCCAGCAGCGGGGGGGTCTCTGGGGCCAACGTCCTGACTTTC. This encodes CASSGGVSGANVLTF.

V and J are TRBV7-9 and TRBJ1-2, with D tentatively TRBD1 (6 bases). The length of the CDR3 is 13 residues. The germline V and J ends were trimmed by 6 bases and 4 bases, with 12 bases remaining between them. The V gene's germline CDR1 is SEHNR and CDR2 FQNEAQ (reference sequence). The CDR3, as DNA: TGTGCCAGCAGTTCCGGGACAACCTATGGCTACACCTTC. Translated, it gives CASSSGTTYGYTF.

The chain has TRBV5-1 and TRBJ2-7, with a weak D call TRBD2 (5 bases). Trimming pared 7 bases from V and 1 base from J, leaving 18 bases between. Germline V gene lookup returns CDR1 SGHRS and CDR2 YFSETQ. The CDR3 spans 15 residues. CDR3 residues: CASRHSGLPSYEQYF. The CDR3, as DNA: TGCGCCAGCCGCCATTCCGGACTTCCTTCCTACGAGCAGTACTTC.